One sample yielded the 21 T cell receptor beta chains listed below, sequenced in a study of T cells after somatic rescue of genetic block. Only in-frame clones appear in the TCRdb table, and some are missing; sequencing was by immunoSEQ multiplex PCR. The sample yields tens of thousands of clones, approximately 90% seen once. Sequencing input: peripheral blood mononuclear cells (PBMCs). The receptors were sampled from a man aged 25 to 40.

The chain joins TRBV10-3 to TRBJ2-3, with 9 bases lining up with TRBD1. CDR3 length: 13 residues. The ends lost 0 bases at V and 15 bases at J; junction bases unmatched: 7. Germline V gene sequence: CDR1 ENHRY, CDR2 SYGVKD. CDR3: CAISESRGQGGYF. CDR3 coding DNA: TGTGCCATCAGTGAGTCGAGGGGACAGGGAGGATATTTT.

The V gene is TRBV9, the J gene TRBJ2-3; no definite D call. This CDR3 is built from 16 residues. Trimming stripped 3 bases from V and 0 bases from J, with 14 bases between. The germline gives CDR1 SGDLS, CDR2 YYNGEE. The CDR3 spells CASSAFIRTSTDTQYF. As DNA, the CDR3 is TGTGCCAGCAGCGCATTCATACGTACTAGCACAGATACGCAGTATTTT.

The J gene is TRBJ2-5, the V gene TRBV5-1, with D unclear. This CDR3 contains 13 residues. V lost 0 bases to trimming and J lost 4 bases, with 7 bases between them. Per the germline V gene, CDR1 is SGHRS and CDR2 is YFSETQ. CDR3 loop: CASSLVPGETQYF. In DNA, the CDR3 is TGCGCCAGCAGCTTGGTTCCGGGAGAGACCCAGTACTTC.

V gene TRBV4-2 combines with J gene TRBJ1-2; perhaps TRBD1 as D (5 bases). Germline loops: CDR1 LGHNA, CDR2 YNFKEQ. The CDR3 loop spans 14 amino acids. V was trimmed by 5 bases and J by 4 bases, leaving 14 bases between them. CDR3 nucleotide sequence: TGTGCCAGCAGCTCACACAATCAGGGCTATGGCTACACCTTC. This codes for CASSSHNQGYGYTF.

The CDR3 DNA reads TGCGCCAGCAGCCCCGGGACAGGGGGCGACACCTATGGCTACACCTTC. Encoded protein: CASSPGTGGDTYGYTF. This rearrangement joins TRBV4-1 to TRBJ1-2; 12 nucleotides line up with TRBD1. This CDR3 comprises 16 residues. Unmatched junction bases numbered 7, after V lost 4 bases and J lost 4 bases. Germline values: CDR1 MGHRA, CDR2 YSYEKL.

The CDR3 DNA reads TGTGCCAGCTCACCGGTTGGCTCCTGGGAGGGGGCAGGAGAAAAACTGTTTTTT. Its translation: CASSPVGSWEGAGEKLFF. The chain is built from TRBV18 and TRBJ1-4, with 7 positions matching TRBD1. Germline CDR1 KGHSH, CDR2 LQKENI. V shed 3 bases and J 8 bases; nucleotides not matched to a gene: 18. This CDR3 spans 18 amino acids. Full variable domain (remainder filled in from reference TRBV18 and TRBJ1-4): NAGVMQNPRHLVRRRGQEARLRCSPMKGHSHVYWYRQLPEEGLKFMVYLQKENIIDESGMPKERFSAEFPKEGPSILRIQQVVRGDSAAYFCASSPVGSWEGAGEKLFFGSGTQLSVL.

The chain joins TRBV5-6 to TRBJ2-5; D call uncertain. This CDR3 has 14 residues. The germline V gene encodes CDR1 SGHDT and CDR2 YYEEEE. Trimming took off 4 bases at V and 4 bases at J, with 14 bases between the two ends. CDR3 sequence (DNA): TGTGCCAGCAGCACTCTTGGAGCCCGAGAGACCCAGTACTTC. Encoded protein: CASSTLGARETQYF.

J is TRBJ1-4 and V is TRBV2, with TRBD1 matching over 8 bases. V gave up 6 bases and J gave up 8 bases; unmatched junction bases: 8. Per the germline V gene, CDR1 is SNHLY and CDR2 is FYNNEI. This CDR3 has 14 amino acids. The CDR3 DNA reads TGTGCCAGCAGGCCCCAGGGGGCGCGAGAAAAACTGTTTTTT. The encoded protein is CASRPQGAREKLFF.

V gene TRBV2 combines with J gene TRBJ2-3, with 8 bases aligning to TRBD1. The CDR3 is made up of 15 amino acids. Germline assignment: CDR1 SNHLY and CDR2 FYNNEI. Unmatched junction bases numbered 11, after V lost 8 bases and J lost 4 bases. CDR3 DNA: TGTGCCAGCCTACCCGACAGGGGAATCCCAGATACGCAGTATTTT. Amino acids: CASLPDRGIPDTQYF. The whole variable domain, filled in from reference TRBV2 and TRBJ2-3, reads EPEVTQTPSHQVTQMGQEVILRCVPISNHLYFYWYRQILGQKVEFLVSFYNNEISEKSEIFDDQFSVERPDGSNFTLKIRSTKLEDSAMYFCASLPDRGIPDTQYFGPGTRLTVL.

This clone was detected once. The CDR3 here is CASSRQASGANVLTF. CDR3 bases: TGTGCCAGCAGCCGTCAGGCATCTGGGGCCAACGTCCTGACTTTC. The V call is TRBV11-2, the J call TRBJ2-6; D unresolved. V lost 5 bases, J lost 1 base, and 9 bases lay in between. Germline lookup yields CDR1 SGHAT and CDR2 FQNNGV. CDR3 length: 15 residues. Full variable domain (missing parts from reference TRBV11-2 and TRBJ2-6): EAGVAQSPRYKIIEKRQSVAFWCNPISGHATLYWYQQILGQGPKLLIQFQNNGVVDDSQLPKDRFSAERLKGVDSTLKIQPAKLEDSAVYLCASSRQASGANVLTFGAGSRLTVL.

V is TRBV19 and J is TRBJ2-2; a weak D match, TRBD2 (5 bases). Germline lookup yields CDR1 LNHDA and CDR2 SQIVND (reference sequence). This CDR3 has 16 residues. V was pared by 6 bases and J by 1 base, with 15 bases between. The CDR3 protein is CASSLGVEGNTGELFF. The DNA of the CDR3 is TGTGCCAGTAGCCTCGGGGTAGAGGGGAACACCGGGGAGCTGTTTTTT.

The chain joins TRBV4-2 to TRBJ2-5, with D possibly TRBD1 on 5 matching bases. Germline V gene data show CDR1 as LGHNA and CDR2 as YNFKEQ. The CDR3 has 15 amino acids. V lost 0 bases to trimming and J lost 1 base, with 9 bases between them. This CDR3 reads CASSQDPDSQETQYF. The CDR3 coding sequence is TGTGCCAGCAGCCAAGATCCAGACAGCCAAGAGACCCAGTACTTC.

This chain joins TRBV18 and TRBJ2-3; TRBD2 matches at 12 bases. This CDR3 has 17 residues. The germline gives CDR1 KGHSH, CDR2 LQKENI. V gave up 2 bases and J gave up 2 bases; unmatched junction bases: 5. The CDR3 nucleotides are TGTGCCAGCTCACCAAGACTAGCGGGAGATGACACAGATACGCAGTATTTT. Protein: CASSPRLAGDDTDTQYF.

The CDR3 sequence: CASGGAGGSKAPTQYF. In nucleotides, the CDR3 is TGTGCCAGCGGCGGGGCAGGGGGCTCGAAGGCGCCTACGCAGTATTTT. The V call is TRBV28, the J call TRBJ2-3; 8 bases fit TRBD1. The germline V gene has CDR1 MDHEN and CDR2 SYDVKM. CDR3 size: 16 residues. J gave up 8 bases and V 8 bases, and 18 bases lay outside the gene matches.

The rearrangement joins TRBV7-9 to TRBJ2-1; D is ambiguous. Trimming took off 7 bases at V and 1 base at J, with 14 bases between the two ends. CDR1 and CDR2 (germline): SEHNR, FQNEAQ (reference sequence). The CDR3 has 15 amino acids. CDR3 sequence (DNA): TGTGCCAGCACCCCCCTAGAAAAATCCTACAATGAGCAGTTCTTC. This gives the protein CASTPLEKSYNEQFF. Based on the CDR3 plus reference TRBV7-9 and TRBJ2-1, the full variable domain is DTGVSQNPRHKITKRGQNVTFRCDPISEHNRLYWYRQTLGQGPEFLTYFQNEAQLEKSRLLSDRFSAERPKGSFSTLEIQRTEQGDSAMYLCASTPLEKSYNEQFFGPGTRLTVL.

This chain links TRBV21-1 with TRBJ2-1; whether TRBD2, the table's D call, matches the DNA was not checked. TRBV21-1 is a listed pseudogene. CDR3 length: 16 amino acids. The CDR3 here is CASSKFTSGSYNEQFF. The CDR3 nucleotides read TGTGCCAGCAGCAAATTTACTAGCGGGAGTTACAATGAGCAGTTCTTC.

This chain links TRBV5-5 with TRBJ1-6; 9 bases agree with TRBD1. Looked up from germline, CDR1 is SGHKS and CDR2 is YYEKEE (reference sequence). The CDR3 has 14 amino acids. V was clipped by 0 bases and J by 9 bases; unmatched bases: 1. CDR3 sequence: CASSLDRGLSPLHF. DNA for the CDR3: TGTGCCAGCAGCTTGGACAGGGGGCTTTCACCCCTCCACTTT.

This rearrangement joins TRBV6-5 to TRBJ2-7; D is uncertain. Germline V gives CDR1 MNHEY, CDR2 SVGAGI. This CDR3 spans 13 amino acids. Trimming pared 4 bases from V and 2 bases from J, leaving 9 bases between. CDR3 nucleotides: TGTGCCAGCAGTTTGACGGTCGCCTACGAGCAGTACTTC. The encoded protein is CASSLTVAYEQYF.

This clone was detected only once. J is TRBJ2-5 and V is TRBV13, with 7 bases lining up with TRBD1. This CDR3 comprises 13 residues. Germline CDR1 and CDR2: PRHDT and FYEKMQ (reference sequence). V shed 5 bases and J 4 bases; nucleotides not matched to a gene: 4. CDR3 in amino acids: CASSADRVETQYF. In DNA, the CDR3 is TGTGCCAGCAGCGCCGACAGGGTAGAGACCCAGTACTTC. The full variable domain, rest sourced from reference TRBV13 and TRBJ2-5, is AAGVIQSPRHLIKEKRETATLKCYPIPRHDTVYWYQQGPGQDPQFLISFYEKMQSDKGSIPDRFSAQQFSDYHSELNMSSLELGDSALYFCASSADRVETQYFGPGTRLLVL.

The V call is TRBV14, the J call TRBJ2-5; D not resolved. CDR3 length: 13 residues. Trimming took off 0 bases at V and 13 bases at J, with 15 bases between the two ends. Germline CDR1 is SGHDN and CDR2 is FVKESK. The CDR3 spells CASSQEVKALPYF. CDR3 DNA sequence: TGTGCCAGCAGCCAAGAAGTAAAGGCCCTGCCGTACTTC. The entire variable domain, with the rest obtained from reference TRBV14 and TRBJ2-5, is as follows: EAGVTQFPSHSVIEKGQTVTLRCDPISGHDNLYWYRRVMGKEIKFLLHFVKESKQDESGMPNNRFLAERTGGTYSTLKVQPAELEDSGVYFCASSQEVKALPYFGPGTRLLVL.

This sequence joins TRBV6-6 and TRBJ2-4; D is perhaps TRBD2 (6 bases). The germline V gene has CDR1 MNHNY and CDR2 SVGAGI (reference sequence). Trimming cost V 5 bases and J 0 bases, with 11 bases left between them. This CDR3 comprises 15 residues. The CDR3 bases are TGTGCCAGCAGTCCCCCGGGGGTAGCCAAAAACATTCAGTACTTC. Its translation is CASSPPGVAKNIQYF.